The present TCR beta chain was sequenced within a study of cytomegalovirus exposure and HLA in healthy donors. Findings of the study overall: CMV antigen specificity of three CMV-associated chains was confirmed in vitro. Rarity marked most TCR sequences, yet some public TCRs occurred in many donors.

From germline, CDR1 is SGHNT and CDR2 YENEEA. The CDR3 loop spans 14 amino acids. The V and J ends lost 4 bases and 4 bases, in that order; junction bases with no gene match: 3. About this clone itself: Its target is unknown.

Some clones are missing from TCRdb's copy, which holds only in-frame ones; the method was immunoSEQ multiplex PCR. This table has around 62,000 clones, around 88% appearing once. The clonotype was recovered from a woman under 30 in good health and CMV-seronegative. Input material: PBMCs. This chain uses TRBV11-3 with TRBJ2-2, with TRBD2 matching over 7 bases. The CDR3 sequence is CASSSGLSTGELFF. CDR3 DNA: TGTGCCAGCAGCTCGGGACTATCCACCGGGGAGCTGTTTTTT.